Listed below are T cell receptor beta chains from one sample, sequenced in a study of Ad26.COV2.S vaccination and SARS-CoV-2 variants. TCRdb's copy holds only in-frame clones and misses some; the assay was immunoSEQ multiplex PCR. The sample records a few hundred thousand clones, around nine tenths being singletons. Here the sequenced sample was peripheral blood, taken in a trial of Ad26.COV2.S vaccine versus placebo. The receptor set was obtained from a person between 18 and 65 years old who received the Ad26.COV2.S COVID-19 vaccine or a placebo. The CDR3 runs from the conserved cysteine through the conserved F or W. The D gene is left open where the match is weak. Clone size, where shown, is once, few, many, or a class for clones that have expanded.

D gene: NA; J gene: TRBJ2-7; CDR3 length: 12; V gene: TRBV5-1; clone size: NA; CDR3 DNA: TGCGCCAGCAGCTTTGATTCCTACGAGCAGTACTTC; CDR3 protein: CASSFDSYEQYF
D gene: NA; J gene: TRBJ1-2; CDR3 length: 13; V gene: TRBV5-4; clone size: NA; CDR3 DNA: TGTGCCAGCAGCTGGTGGGGGGGCTATGGCTACACCTTC; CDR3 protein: CASSWWGGYGYTF
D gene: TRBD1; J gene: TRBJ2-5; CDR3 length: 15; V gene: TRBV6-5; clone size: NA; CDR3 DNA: TGTGCCAGCATGTGGGGACAGGGGGCCGGAGAGACCCAGTACTTC; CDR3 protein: CASMWGQGAGETQYF
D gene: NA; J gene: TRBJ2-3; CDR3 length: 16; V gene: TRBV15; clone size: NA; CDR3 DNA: TGTGCCACCAGCAGAGAATTGCAGAAAAGCACAGATACGCAGTATTTT; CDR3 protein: CATSRELQKSTDTQYF
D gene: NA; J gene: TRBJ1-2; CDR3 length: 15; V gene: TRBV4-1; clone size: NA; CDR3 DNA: TGCGCCAGCAGCCAAGATGGGACCGCTTGGGATGGCTACACCTTC; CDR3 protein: CASSQDGTAWDGYTF
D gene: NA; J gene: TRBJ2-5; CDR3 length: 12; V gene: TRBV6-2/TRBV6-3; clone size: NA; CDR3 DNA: TGTGCCAGCAGTTACTCGCGGGGGCAGGAGTACTTC; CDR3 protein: CASSYSRGQEYF
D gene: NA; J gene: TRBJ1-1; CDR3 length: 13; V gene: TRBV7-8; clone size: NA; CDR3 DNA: TGTGCCAGCAGCTTAGTCGGGGTCACTGAAGCTTTCTTT; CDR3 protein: CASSLVGVTEAFF
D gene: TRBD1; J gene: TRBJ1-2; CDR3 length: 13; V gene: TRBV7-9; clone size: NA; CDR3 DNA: TGTGCCAGCAGCTTAGGGACAGGGGCTGGCTACACCTTC; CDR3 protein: CASSLGTGAGYTF
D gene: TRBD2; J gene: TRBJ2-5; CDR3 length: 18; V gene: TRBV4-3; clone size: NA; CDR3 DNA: TGCGCCAGCAGCCAAGAGAGTCTCTCTAGCGGGTCCGCAGAGACCCAGTACTTC; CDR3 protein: CASSQESLSSGSAETQYF
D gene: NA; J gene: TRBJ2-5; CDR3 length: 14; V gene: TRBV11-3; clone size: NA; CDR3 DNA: TGTGCCAGCAGCCCTGGAGGGGGCGTGGAGACCCAGTACTTC; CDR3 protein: CASSPGGGVETQYF
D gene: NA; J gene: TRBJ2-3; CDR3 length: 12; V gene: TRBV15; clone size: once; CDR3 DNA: TGTGCCACCAGCAGAGACCCCGAGCCGCAGTATTTT; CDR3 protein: CATSRDPEPQYF
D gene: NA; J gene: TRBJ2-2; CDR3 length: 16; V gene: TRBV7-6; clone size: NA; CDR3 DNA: TGTGCCAGCAGCCTACTCAGGGGCGCGGGCACCGGGGAGCTGTTTTTT; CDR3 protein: CASSLLRGAGTGELFF
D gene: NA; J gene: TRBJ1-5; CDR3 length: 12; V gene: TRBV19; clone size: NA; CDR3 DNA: TGTGCCAGTAGTATCCCCCCTCAGCCCCAGCATTTT; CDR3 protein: CASSIPPQPQHF
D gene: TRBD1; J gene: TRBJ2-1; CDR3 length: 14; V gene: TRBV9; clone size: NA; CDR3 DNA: TGTGCCAGCAGTAGACAGGGTCAATACAATGAGCAGTTCTTC; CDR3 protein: CASSRQGQYNEQFF
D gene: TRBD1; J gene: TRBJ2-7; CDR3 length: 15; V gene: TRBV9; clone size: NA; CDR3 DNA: TGTGCCAGCAGCGTAGCAGGGGGCGGCTCCTACGAGCAGTACTTC; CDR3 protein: CASSVAGGGSYEQYF
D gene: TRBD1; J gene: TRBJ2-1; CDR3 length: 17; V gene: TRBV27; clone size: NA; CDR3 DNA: TGTGCCAGCAGTTATTATGGCAGGACAGGGGGACACAATGAGCAGTTCTTC; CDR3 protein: CASSYYGRTGGHNEQFF
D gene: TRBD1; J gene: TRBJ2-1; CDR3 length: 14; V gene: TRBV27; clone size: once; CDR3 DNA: TGTGCCAGCAGTTTAGGGACAGGAGGCAATGAGCAGTTCTTC; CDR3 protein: CASSLGTGGNEQFF
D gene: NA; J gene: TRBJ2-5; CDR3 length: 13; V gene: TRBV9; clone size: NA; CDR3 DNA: TGTGCCAGCAGCGTAGTGGGGACGGAGACCCAGTACTTC; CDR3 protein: CASSVVGTETQYF
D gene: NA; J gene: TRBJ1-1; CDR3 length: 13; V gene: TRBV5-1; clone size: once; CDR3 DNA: TGCGCCAGCAGCTTGGAGATGAACACTGAAGCTTTCTTT; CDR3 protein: CASSLEMNTEAFF
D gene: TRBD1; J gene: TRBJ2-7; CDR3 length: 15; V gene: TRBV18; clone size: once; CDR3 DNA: TGTGCCAGCTCACCATGGGAACAGGGGTCCTACGAGCAGTACTTC; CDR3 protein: CASSPWEQGSYEQYF
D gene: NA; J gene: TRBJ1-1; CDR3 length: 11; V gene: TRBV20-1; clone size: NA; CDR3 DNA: TGCAGTGCTAGGGCCGGCACTGAAGCTTTCTTT; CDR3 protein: CSARAGTEAFF
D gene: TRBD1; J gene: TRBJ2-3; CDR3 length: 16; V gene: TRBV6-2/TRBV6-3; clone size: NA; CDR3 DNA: TGTGCCAGCAGTTCCCCCCGGACAGGGGGGGCAGATACGCAGTATTTT; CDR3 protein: CASSSPRTGGADTQYF
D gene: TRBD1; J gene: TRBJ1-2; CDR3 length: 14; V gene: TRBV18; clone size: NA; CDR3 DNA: TGTGCCAGCTCACCACAGGGACAGGGCCATGGCTACACCTTC; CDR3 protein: CASSPQGQGHGYTF
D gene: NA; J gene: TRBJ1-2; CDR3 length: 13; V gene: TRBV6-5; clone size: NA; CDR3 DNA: TGTGCCAGCACCAAAGGGTCTAACTATGGCTACACCTTC; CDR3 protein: CASTKGSNYGYTF
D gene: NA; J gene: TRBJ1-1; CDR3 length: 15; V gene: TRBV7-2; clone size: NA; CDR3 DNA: TGTGCCAGCAGCTCGAGAAGACAGATTAACACTGAAGCTTTCTTT; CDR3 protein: CASSSRRQINTEAFF
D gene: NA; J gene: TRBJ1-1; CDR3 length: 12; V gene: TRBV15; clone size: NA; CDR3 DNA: TGTGCCACCAGCAGAAAAGGACAGGAAGCTTTCTTT; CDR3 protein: CATSRKGQEAFF
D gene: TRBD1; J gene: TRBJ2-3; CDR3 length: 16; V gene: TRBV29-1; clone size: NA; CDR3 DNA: TGCAGCGGGGGCGGACCGGGACAGATAAGGGGAGATACGCAGTATTTT; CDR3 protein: CSGGGPGQIRGDTQYF
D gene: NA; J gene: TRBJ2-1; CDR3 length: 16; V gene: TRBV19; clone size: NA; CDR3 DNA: TGTGCCAGTAGCTTATCCCTGACAGGCCACTACAATGAGCAGTTCTTC; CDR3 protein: CASSLSLTGHYNEQFF
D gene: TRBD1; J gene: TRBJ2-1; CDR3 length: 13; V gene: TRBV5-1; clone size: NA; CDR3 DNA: TGCGCCAGCAGTGACAGGGGAGAAAATGAGCAGTTCTTC; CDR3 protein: CASSDRGENEQFF
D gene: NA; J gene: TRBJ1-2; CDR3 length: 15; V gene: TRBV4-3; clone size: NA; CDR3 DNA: TGCGCCAGCAGCCAAGCAGGCCCCGCGGGCTATGGCTACACCTTC; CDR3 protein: CASSQAGPAGYGYTF
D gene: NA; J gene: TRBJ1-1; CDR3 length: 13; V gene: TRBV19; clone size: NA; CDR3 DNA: TGTGCCAGTAGTATCTCCTGGACTGTTGAAGCTTTCTTT; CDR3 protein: CASSISWTVEAFF
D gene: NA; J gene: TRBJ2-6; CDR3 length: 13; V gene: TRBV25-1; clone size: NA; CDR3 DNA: TGTGCCAGCAGTGAATCTGGGGCCAACGTCCTGACTTTC; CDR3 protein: CASSESGANVLTF
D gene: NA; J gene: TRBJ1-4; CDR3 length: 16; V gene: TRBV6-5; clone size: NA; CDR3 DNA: TGTGCCAGCAGTTACTCTAGGGGCGGGATTCCGGAAAAACTGTTTTTT; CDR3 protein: CASSYSRGGIPEKLFF
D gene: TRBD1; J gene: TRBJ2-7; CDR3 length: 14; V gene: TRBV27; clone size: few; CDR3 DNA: TGTGCCAGCAGTTTAATGGGACAGACCTACGAGCAGTACTTC; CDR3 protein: CASSLMGQTYEQYF
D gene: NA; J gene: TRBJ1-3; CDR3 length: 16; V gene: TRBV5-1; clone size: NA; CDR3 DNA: TGCGCCAGCAGCTTGGACAGGGCCAACTCTGGAAACACCATATATTTT; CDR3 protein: CASSLDRANSGNTIYF
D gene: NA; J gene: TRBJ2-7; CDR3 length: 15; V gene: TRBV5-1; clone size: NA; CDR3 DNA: TGCGCCAGCAGCTTGGTTTCAGGGGGGTCGAGGGAGCAGTACTTC; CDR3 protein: CASSLVSGGSREQYF
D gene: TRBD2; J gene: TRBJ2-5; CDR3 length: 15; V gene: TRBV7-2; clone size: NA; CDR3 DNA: TGTGCCAGCAGCTTAGGTAGCGGGGGGGCAGAGACCCAGTACTTC; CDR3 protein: CASSLGSGGAETQYF
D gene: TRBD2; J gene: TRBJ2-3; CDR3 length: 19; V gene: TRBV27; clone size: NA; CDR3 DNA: TGTGCCAGCAGTTTATCACCCGGCTCGGGACTAGCGGACACAGATACGCAGTATTTT; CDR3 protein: CASSLSPGSGLADTDTQYF
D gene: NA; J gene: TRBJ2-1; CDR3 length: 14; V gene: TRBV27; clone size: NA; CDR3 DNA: TGTGCCAGCCGCCTCAGTGGCTCCTACAATGAGCAGTTCTTC; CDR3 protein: CASRLSGSYNEQFF
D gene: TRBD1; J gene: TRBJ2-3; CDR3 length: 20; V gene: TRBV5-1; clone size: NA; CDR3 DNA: TGCGCCAGCAGCGCGAAGGGCGCGCGAAACCGGGACAGGGGATCAGATACGCAGTATTTT; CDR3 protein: CASSAKGARNRDRGSDTQYF
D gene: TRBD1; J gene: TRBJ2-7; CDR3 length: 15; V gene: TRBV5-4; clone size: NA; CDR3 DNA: TGTGCCAGCAGCTTGGGGAGACAGGGCTCCTACGAGCAGTACTTC; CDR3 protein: CASSLGRQGSYEQYF
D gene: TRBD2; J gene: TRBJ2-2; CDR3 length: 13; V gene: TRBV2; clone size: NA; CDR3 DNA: TGTGCCACGCGGGGGGGTAGCACCGGGGAGCTGTTTTTT; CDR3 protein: CATRGGSTGELFF
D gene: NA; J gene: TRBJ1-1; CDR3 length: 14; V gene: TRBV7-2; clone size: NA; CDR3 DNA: TGTGCCAGCAGCTTCGTGACAGTAGCCACTGAAGCTTTCTTT; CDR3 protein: CASSFVTVATEAFF
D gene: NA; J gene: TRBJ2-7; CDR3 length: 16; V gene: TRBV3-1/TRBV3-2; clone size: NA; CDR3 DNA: TGTGCCAGCAGCCAAGATAGCCCCACTTTTTTGGGCGAGCAGTACTTC; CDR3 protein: CASSQDSPTFLGEQYF
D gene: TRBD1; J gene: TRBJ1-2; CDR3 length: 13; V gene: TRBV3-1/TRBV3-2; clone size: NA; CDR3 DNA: TGTGCCAGCAGCCAACATCAGGGGGACGGCTACACCTTC; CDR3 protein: CASSQHQGDGYTF
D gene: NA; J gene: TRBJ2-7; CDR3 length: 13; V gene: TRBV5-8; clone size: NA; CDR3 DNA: TGTGCCAGCAGCGCCAGGGACCAATACGAGCAGTACTTC; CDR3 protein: CASSARDQYEQYF
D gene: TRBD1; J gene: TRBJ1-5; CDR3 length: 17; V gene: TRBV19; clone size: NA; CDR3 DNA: TGTGCCAGTAGTTCCCCGGACAGGGCCTTTGGCAATCAGCCCCAGCATTTT; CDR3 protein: CASSSPDRAFGNQPQHF
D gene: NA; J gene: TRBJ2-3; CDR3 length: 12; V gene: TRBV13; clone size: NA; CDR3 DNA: TGTGCCAGCAGCATAGGGGGAGATACGCAGTATTTT; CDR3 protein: CASSIGGDTQYF
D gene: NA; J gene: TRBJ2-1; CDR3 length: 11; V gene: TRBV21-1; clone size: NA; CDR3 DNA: TGTGCCAGCATTGCTGTGAGGGCAAAGTTCTTC; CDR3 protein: CASIAVRAKFF
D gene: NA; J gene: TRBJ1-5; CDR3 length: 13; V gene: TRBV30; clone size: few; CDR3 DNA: TGTGCCTGGAGTGGGCAGCCTAATCAGCCCCAGCATTTT; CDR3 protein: CAWSGQPNQPQHF
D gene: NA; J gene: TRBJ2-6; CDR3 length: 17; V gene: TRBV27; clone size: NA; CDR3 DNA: TGTGCCAGCAGTCTTAGACCAGAGCTCTCTGGGGCCAACGTCCTGACTTTC; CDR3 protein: CASSLRPELSGANVLTF
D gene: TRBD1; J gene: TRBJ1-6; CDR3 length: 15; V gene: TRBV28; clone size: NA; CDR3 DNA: TGTGCCAGCAGTTCCCGGGACAGAATTAATTCACCCCTCCACTTT; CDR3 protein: CASSSRDRINSPLHF
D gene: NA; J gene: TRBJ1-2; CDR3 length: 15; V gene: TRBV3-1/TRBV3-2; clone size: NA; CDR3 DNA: TGTGCCAGCAGCCAACACCCCGCCGGGGCTTGGGGCTACACCTTC; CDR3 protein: CASSQHPAGAWGYTF